This T cell receptor beta chain comes out of a study of PD-L1 blockade in urothelial cancer. Stated time point: pretreatment peripheral blood. Using immunoSEQ multiplex PCR, the repertoire was profiled, and TCRdb retains in-frame clones only, with some absent. Of tens of thousands of clones listed, about four fifths are singletons. Trimming shortened V by 0 bases and J by 9 bases, and 12 bases separated the two germline ends. This CDR3 contains 13 residues. Per germline, CDR1 GTSNPN and CDR2 SVGIG (reference sequence). This specimen consisted of PBMCs, obtained around atezolizumab (anti-PD-L1) treatment. The origin of this receptor is an older man with urothelial cancer. J is TRBJ2-1 and V is TRBV30; D gene unclear. CDR3 loop: CAWSVPRNSEQFF. The CDR3 nucleotides read TGTGCCTGGAGTGTACCCCGGAACAGTGAGCAGTTCTTC.